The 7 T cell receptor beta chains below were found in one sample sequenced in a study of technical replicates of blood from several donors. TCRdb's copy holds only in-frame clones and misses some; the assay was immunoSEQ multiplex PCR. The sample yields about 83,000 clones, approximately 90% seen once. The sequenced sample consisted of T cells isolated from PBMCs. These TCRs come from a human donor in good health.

DNA for the CDR3: TGCGCCAGCCAATTGCAACACGACTCCTACGAGCAGTACTTC. It is translated as CASQLQHDSYEQYF. The chain recombines TRBV10-2 with TRBJ2-7; no clear D. Germline CDR1 reads WSHSY; CDR2 reads SAAADI. With 8 bases removed from V and 0 bases from J, the gap between germline ends came to 14 bases. The CDR3 length is 14 residues.

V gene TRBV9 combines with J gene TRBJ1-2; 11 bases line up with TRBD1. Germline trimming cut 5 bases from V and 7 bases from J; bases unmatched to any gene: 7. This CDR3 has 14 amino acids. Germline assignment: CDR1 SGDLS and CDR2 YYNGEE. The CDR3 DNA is TGTGCCAGCAGGGACAGGGGGCAAGGAGGTGGCTACACCTTC. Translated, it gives CASRDRGQGGGYTF. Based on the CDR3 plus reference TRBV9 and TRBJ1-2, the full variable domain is DSGVTQTPKHLITATGQRVTLRCSPRSGDLSVYWYQQSLDQGLQFLIQYYNGEERAKGNILERFSAQQFPDLHSELNLSSLELGDSALYFCASRDRGQGGGYTFGSGTRLTVV.

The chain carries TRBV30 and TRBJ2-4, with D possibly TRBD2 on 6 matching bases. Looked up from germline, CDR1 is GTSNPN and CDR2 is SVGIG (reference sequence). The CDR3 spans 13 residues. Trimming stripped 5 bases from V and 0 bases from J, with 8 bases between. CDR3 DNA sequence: TGTGCCTGGGGGGGGATAGCCAAAAACATTCAGTACTTC. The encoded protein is CAWGGIAKNIQYF.

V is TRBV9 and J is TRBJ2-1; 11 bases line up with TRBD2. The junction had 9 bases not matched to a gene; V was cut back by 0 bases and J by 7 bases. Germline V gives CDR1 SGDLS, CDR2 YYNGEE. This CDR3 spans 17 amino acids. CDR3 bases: TGTGCCAGCAGCGTAGCTTACACTAGCGGGAGTCTAAATGAGCAGTTCTTC. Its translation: CASSVAYTSGSLNEQFF.

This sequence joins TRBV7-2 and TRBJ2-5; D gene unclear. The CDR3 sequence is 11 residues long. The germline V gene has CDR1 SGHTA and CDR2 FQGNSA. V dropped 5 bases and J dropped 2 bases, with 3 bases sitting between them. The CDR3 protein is CASSLQETQYF. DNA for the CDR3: TGTGCCAGCAGCCTTCAAGAGACCCAGTACTTC.

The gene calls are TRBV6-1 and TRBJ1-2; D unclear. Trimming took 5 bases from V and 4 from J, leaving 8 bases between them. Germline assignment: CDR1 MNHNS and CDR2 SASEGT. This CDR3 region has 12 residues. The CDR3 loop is CASSQQIYGYTF. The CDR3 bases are TGTGCCAGCAGTCAACAGATCTATGGCTACACCTTC.

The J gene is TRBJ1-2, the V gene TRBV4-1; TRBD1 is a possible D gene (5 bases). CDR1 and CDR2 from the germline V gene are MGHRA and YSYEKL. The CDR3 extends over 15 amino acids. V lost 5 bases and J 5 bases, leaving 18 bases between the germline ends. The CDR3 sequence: CASSNRGTALYGYTF. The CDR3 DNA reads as TGCGCCAGCAGCAACCGCGGGACGGCCTTATATGGCTACACCTTC.